These T cell receptor beta chains were read from a single sample in a study of T cell clonotyping in hematopoietic cell transplantation. Profiled with immunoSEQ multiplex PCR; TCRdb holds only in-frame clones, not every one. This table holds tens of thousands of clones, 90% to 97% found once. The sample in question was peripheral blood mononuclear cells, obtained before stem cell transplant. The receptor source for this set is a woman aged 50 to 65 with acute myeloid leukemia. Some clones in this sample may be carry-over from other donors' samples. Each CDR3 is given with its conserved first and last residue. Each record gives: D gene, V gene, J gene, CDR3 protein, CDR3 DNA. D genes are given only for firm matches.

d_call: NA
v_call: TRBV6-1
j_call: TRBJ1-1
cdr3_aa: CASSGQGNTEAFF
cdr3_nt: TGTGCCAGCAGTGGGCAGGGTAACACTGAAGCTTTCTTT

d_call: NA
v_call: TRBV19
j_call: TRBJ1-4
cdr3_aa: CASSIRAGAIRAGEKLFF
cdr3_nt: TGTGCCAGTAGTATTCGAGCCGGGGCCATCAGGGCAGGTGAAAAACTGTTTTTT

d_call: TRBD2
v_call: TRBV5-1
j_call: TRBJ2-2
cdr3_aa: CASNPTLAGGTGELFF
cdr3_nt: TGCGCCAGCAACCCCACCTTGGCGGGAGGCACCGGGGAGCTGTTTTTT

d_call: NA
v_call: TRBV5-1
j_call: TRBJ2-7
cdr3_aa: CASSLVMGYEQYF
cdr3_nt: TGCGCCAGCAGCTTGGTAATGGGGTACGAGCAGTACTTC

d_call: NA
v_call: TRBV27
j_call: TRBJ2-2
cdr3_aa: CASSFVGLYTGELFF
cdr3_nt: TGTGCCAGCAGTTTCGTGGGGTTGTACACCGGGGAGCTGTTTTTT

d_call: NA
v_call: TRBV11-3
j_call: TRBJ2-5
cdr3_aa: CASSRRGQTQETQYF
cdr3_nt: TGTGCCAGCAGCCGTAGGGGCCAAACCCAAGAGACCCAGTACTTC

d_call: NA
v_call: TRBV10-3
j_call: TRBJ1-2
cdr3_aa: CAISPIGGSYGYTF
cdr3_nt: TGTGCCATCAGTCCGATAGGGGGGTCCTATGGCTACACCTTC

d_call: NA
v_call: TRBV10-3
j_call: TRBJ1-2
cdr3_aa: CAISDSDRANYGYTF
cdr3_nt: TGTGCCATCAGTGACTCCGACAGAGCTAACTATGGCTACACCTTC

d_call: NA
v_call: TRBV19
j_call: TRBJ1-5
cdr3_aa: CASLWGAGQPQHF
cdr3_nt: TGTGCCAGTTTATGGGGGGCGGGTCAGCCCCAGCATTTT

d_call: NA
v_call: TRBV9
j_call: TRBJ2-2
cdr3_aa: CASSVATGLWTGELFF
cdr3_nt: TGTGCCAGCAGCGTAGCCACAGGGCTTTGGACCGGGGAGCTGTTTTTT

d_call: NA
v_call: TRBV19
j_call: TRBJ2-7
cdr3_aa: CASSGAGALIYEQYF
cdr3_nt: TGTGCCAGTAGTGGGGCAGGAGCCCTGATCTACGAGCAGTACTTC

d_call: NA
v_call: TRBV2
j_call: TRBJ2-5
cdr3_aa: CASSRGAGETQYF
cdr3_nt: TGTGCCAGCAGCCGAGGGGCAGGAGAGACCCAGTACTTC

d_call: NA
v_call: TRBV13
j_call: TRBJ1-1
cdr3_aa: CASSLGRGNTEAFF
cdr3_nt: TGTGCCAGCAGCTTAGGTCGGGGGAACACTGAAGCTTTCTTT